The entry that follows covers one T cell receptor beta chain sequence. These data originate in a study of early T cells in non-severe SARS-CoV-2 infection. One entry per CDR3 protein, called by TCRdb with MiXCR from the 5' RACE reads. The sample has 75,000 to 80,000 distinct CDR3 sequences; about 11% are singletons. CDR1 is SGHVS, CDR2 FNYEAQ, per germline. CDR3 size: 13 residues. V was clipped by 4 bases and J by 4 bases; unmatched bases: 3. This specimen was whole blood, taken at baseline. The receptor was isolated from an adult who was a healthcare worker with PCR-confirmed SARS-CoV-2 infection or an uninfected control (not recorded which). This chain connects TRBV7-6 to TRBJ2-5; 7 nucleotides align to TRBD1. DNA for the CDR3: TGTGCCAGCAGCTCGGGACAGTTAGAGACCCAGTACTTC. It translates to CASSSGQLETQYF. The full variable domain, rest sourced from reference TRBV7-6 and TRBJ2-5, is GAGVSQSPRYKVTKRGQDVALRCDPISGHVSLYWYRQALGQGPEFLTYFNYEAQQDKSGLPNDRFSAERPEGSISTLTIQRTEQRDSAMYRCASSSGQLETQYFGPGTRLLVL.